Described below is a single T cell receptor (beta chain) sequence and its context. Measured with immunoSEQ multiplex PCR; TCRdb has only the in-frame clones, and not every one. The repertoire holds a few hundred thousand clones, with about 85% as singletons. This sample was taken from a study of blood T cell repertoires in COVID-19. V lost 5 bases, J lost 5 bases, and 16 bases lay in between. The germline CDR1 and CDR2 sequences are SGHAT and FQNNGV. CDR3 length equals 15 residues. The chain uses TRBV11-2 and TRBJ2-1; no reliable D call. The material sequenced was peripheral blood. This receptor was taken from a woman under 30 with acute or convalescent COVID-19. The CDR3: CASSLPSGFHNEQFF. In nucleotides, the CDR3 is TGTGCCAGCAGCCTACCCTCGGGTTTTCACAATGAGCAGTTCTTC.